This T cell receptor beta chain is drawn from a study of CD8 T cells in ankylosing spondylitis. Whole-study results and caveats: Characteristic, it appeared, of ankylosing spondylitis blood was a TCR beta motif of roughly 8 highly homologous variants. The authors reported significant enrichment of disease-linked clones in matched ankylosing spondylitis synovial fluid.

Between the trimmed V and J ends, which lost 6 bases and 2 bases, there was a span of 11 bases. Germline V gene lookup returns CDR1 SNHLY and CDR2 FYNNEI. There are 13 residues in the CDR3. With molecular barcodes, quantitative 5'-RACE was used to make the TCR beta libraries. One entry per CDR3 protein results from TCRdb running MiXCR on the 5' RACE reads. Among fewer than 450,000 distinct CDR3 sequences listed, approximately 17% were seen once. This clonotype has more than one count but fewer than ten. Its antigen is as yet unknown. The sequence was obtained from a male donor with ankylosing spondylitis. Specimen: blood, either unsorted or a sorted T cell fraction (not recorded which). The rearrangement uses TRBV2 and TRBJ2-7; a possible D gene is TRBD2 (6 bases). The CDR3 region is CASREGTAYEQYF. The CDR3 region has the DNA TGTGCCAGCAGGGAGGGGACCGCCTACGAGCAGTACTTC.